This T cell receptor (beta chain) derives from a study of T cells in Graves' hyperthyroidism and ophthalmopathy. The germline V gene has CDR1 SNHLY and CDR2 FYNNEI. The ends were cut back, 4 bases at V and 13 bases at J, with 14 bases in the middle. The CDR3 extends over 12 amino acids. This clonotype was picked up many times. RNA transcripts gave rise to amplified TCR beta CDR3 regions. When the TCR CDR3 underwent first-round RT-PCR, the HTBI primer set was used. TCRdb reanalysed the multiplex PCR reads using MiXCR and keeps one entry per CDR3 protein. The table includes around 430,000 distinct CDR3 sequences, approximately 15% detected once.

V is TRBV2 and J is TRBJ2-1; D is perhaps TRBD2 (6 bases). The TCR was taken from a woman aged 25 to 45 with Graves' hyperthyroidism. The sequenced material came from blood. DNA for the CDR3: TGTGCCAGCAGTGTGGGCCCGGGAGCTCAGTTCTTC. Translation gives CASSVGPGAQFF. Combining the CDR3 with reference TRBV2 and TRBJ2-1 gives the whole variable domain EPEVTQTPSHQVTQMGQEVILRCVPISNHLYFYWYRQILGQKVEFLVSFYNNEISEKSEIFDDQFSVERPDGSNFTLKIRSTKLEDSAMYFCASSVGPGAQFFGPGTRLTVL.